The sequence of this T cell receptor (beta chain) was determined in a study of CD4 T cells in relation to SARS-CoV-2 and coronaviruses. Before the COVID-19 pandemic, during about 2011-2018, CD4+ T cells were taken from unexposed donors. Isolation of CD4+ T cells took place after about 9 days in culture. V was cut by 2 bases and J by 0 bases, with 8 bases left in between. Germline V gene sequence: CDR1 SEHNR, CDR2 FQNEAQ (reference sequence). The CDR3 is 15 residues long. Profiling relied on immunoSEQ multiplex PCR, and the TCRdb table lists in-frame clones only, not all of them. The table has around 28,000 clones, around three quarters seen once; the top ten hold roughly 23%. Whole-study findings and limits: No crossreactivity against non-spike viral proteins was tested here.

In the case of this clone: Its target is unknown.

The source is a human donor in good health. Sequencing was carried out using CD4+ T cells from PBMCs, cultured in vitro. The chain has TRBV7-9 and TRBJ1-5; the D is unclear. CDR3: CASSLSGNSNQPQHF. The CDR3 coding sequence is TGTGCCAGCAGCTTATCCGGTAATAGCAATCAGCCCCAGCATTTT.